The 12 T cell receptor beta chains given below trace back to one sample, sequenced in a study of T cell repertoires in cytomegalovirus infection. TCRdb re-called the reads with MiXCR, one entry per CDR3 protein. The sample contains 270,000 or so distinct CDR3 sequences, over 15% of which appear only once. The specimen sequenced was CD8+ T cells from PBMCs. The receptors were sampled from a human donor in good health (CMV status not recorded). Some clones in this sample may be carry-over from other donors' samples.

This clonotype showed up many times. The chain has TRBV2 and TRBJ1-1; D is unclear. The CDR3 loop spans 15 amino acids. Per germline, CDR1 SNHLY and CDR2 FYNNEI. The V end was cut by 3 bases, the J end by 1 base, with 12 bases between. CDR3 bases: TGTGCCAGCAGTGAGGCCGGGATTGGGAACACTGAAGCTTTCTTT. Its protein product is CASSEAGIGNTEAFF.

This clonotype occurred a few times. The V and J genes are TRBV27 and TRBJ2-4, with TRBD1 as a possible D gene (6 bases). Germline V gene sequence: CDR1 MNHEY, CDR2 SMNVEV (reference sequence). The CDR3 length is 17 residues. V gave up 3 bases and J gave up 0 bases, with 15 bases separating them. The CDR3 coding sequence is TGTGCCAGCAGTTTCCACAGCCAAGGGGGAGCCAAAAACATTCAGTACTTC. Its translation is CASSFHSQGGAKNIQYF.

This clonotype turned up a few times. This chain links TRBV28 with TRBJ2-7; 7 bases align to TRBD1. The V segment lost 6 bases and the J segment 4 bases; nucleotides outside the gene matches: 6. This CDR3 is 13 amino acids long. Germline CDR1 reads MDHEN; CDR2 reads SYDVKM. CDR3 in amino acids: CASRGTDGYEQYF. As DNA, the CDR3 is TGTGCCAGCAGGGGGACAGACGGTTACGAGCAGTACTTC.

Comments on this clonotype: A much larger clone lies one base from this, so it may be a read error. This sequence joins TRBV19 and TRBJ1-5; D gene unclear. The germline gives CDR1 LNHDA, CDR2 SQIVND (reference sequence). There are 13 residues in the CDR3. The CDR3, as DNA: TGTGCCAGTAGTATGGTCAGCAATCAGCACCAGCATTTT. This gives the protein CASSMVSNQHQHF. Variable domain in full (rest from reference TRBV19 and TRBJ1-5): DGGITQSPKYLFRKEGQNVTLSCEQNLNHDAMYWYRQDPGQGLRLIYYSQIVNDFQKGDIAEGYSVSREKKESFPLTVTSAQKNPTAFYLCASSMVSNQHQHFGDGTRLSIL.

This clonotype showed up many times. The CDR3 DNA reads TGTGCCAGTTCCTCAAGGGGGTGGAACACTGAAGCTTTCTTT. This sequence encodes CASSSRGWNTEAFF. The chain uses TRBV25-1 and TRBJ1-1, with TRBD1 as a possible D gene (6 bases). The CDR3 loop spans 14 amino acids. V lost 9 bases and J lost 1, with 15 bases in between. Germline V gene data show CDR1 as MGHDK and CDR2 as SYGVNS.

This clonotype appeared many times. The chain combines TRBV7-8 with TRBJ2-3; D might be TRBD2 (6 bases). The CDR3 length is 14 residues. Germline V gene sequence: CDR1 SGHVS, CDR2 FQNEAQ. V was shortened by 1 base and J by 1 base, with 6 bases between the two germline ends. The CDR3 nucleotides are TGTGCCAGCAGCTTAGGGGAGGGCACAGATACGCAGTATTTT. Its translation: CASSLGEGTDTQYF.

The V call is TRBV2, the J call TRBJ2-1; 7 bases align to TRBD1. CDR1 is SNHLY, CDR2 FYNNEI, per germline. V trimming: 7 bases; J trimming: 6 bases; junction bases outside the gene matches: 15. The CDR3 is 16 residues long. In DNA form, the CDR3 reads TGTGCCAGCACCAGGGTCTGGGACAGCCCGAGCAATGAGCAGTTCTTC. Protein: CASTRVWDSPSNEQFF.

This clonotype has at least ten counts. The gene calls are TRBV7-8 and TRBJ1-1; no clear D. This CDR3 has 15 amino acids. The germline gives CDR1 SGHVS, CDR2 FQNEAQ. Trimming left V 1 base short and J 0 bases short, with 9 bases between. CDR3 loop: CASSLDPGMNTEAFF. CDR3 in DNA: TGTGCCAGCAGCTTAGACCCGGGTATGAACACTGAAGCTTTCTTT.

This clonotype was counted a few times. The chain is built from TRBV13 and TRBJ2-1; perhaps TRBD2 as D (5 bases). Trimming removed 6 bases at V and 4 bases at J, with 16 bases between. CDR3 length: 15 residues. Per the germline V gene, CDR1 is PRHDT and CDR2 is FYEKMQ (reference sequence). The CDR3 here is CASSGESREYNEQFF. In DNA form, the CDR3 reads TGTGCCAGCAGTGGGGAGTCAAGGGAATACAATGAGCAGTTCTTC.

This clonotype was observed a handful of times. The genes are TRBV9 and TRBJ2-7; perhaps D is TRBD1 or TRBD2 (5 bases each). Germline V CDR1 and CDR2: SGDLS, YYNGEE. The CDR3 runs 14 residues. V lost 0 bases and J 2 bases, leaving 9 bases between the germline ends. CDR3 in DNA: TGTGCCAGCAGCGTAGGGGACCTTCCCTACGAGCAGTACTTC. Translating it yields CASSVGDLPYEQYF.

This clonotype was counted a few times. The chain links TRBV20-1 to TRBJ1-2, with D tentatively TRBD1 (6 bases). V was clipped by 6 bases and J by 3 bases, with 29 bases between them. Germline CDR1 reads DFQATT; CDR2 reads SNEGSKA (reference sequence). The CDR3 consists of 18 residues. Written as DNA, the CDR3 is TGCAGTGCCGGGGACCCGATAAGGACAGACCTAGCTTACTATGGCTACACCTTC. Translated, it gives CSAGDPIRTDLAYYGYTF.

The chain carries TRBV19 and TRBJ1-1, with D hard to call. Germline CDR1 LNHDA, CDR2 SQIVND (reference sequence). V dropped 5 bases and J dropped 0 bases, with 13 bases sitting between them. CDR3 length: 15 residues. The CDR3 DNA follows: TGTGCCAGTAGTCGCCTCGCCAGATTGAACACTGAAGCTTTCTTT. Its translation: CASSRLARLNTEAFF.